This TCR beta chain appears in the sequencing data of a study of OX40 agonist ivuxolimab in advanced cancers. Study background: Hepatocellular carcinoma, melanoma, renal cell or head and neck cancer was diagnosed in the dose-escalation patients.

V was trimmed by 4 bases and J by 0 bases, leaving 6 bases between them. The CDR3 has 14 residues. Germline CDR1 KGHSH, CDR2 LQKENI. Profiled with immunoSEQ multiplex PCR; TCRdb holds only in-frame clones, not every one. The sample has just over 40,000 clones; around 87% are singletons. Sequenced here: CD4+ or CD8+ T cells sorted from blood, sampled in a trial of the OX40 agonist ivuxolimab. This receptor was identified in an adult with an advanced solid tumor such as melanoma, head and neck, liver or kidney cancer. The V and J genes are TRBV18 and TRBJ2-2; D might be TRBD2 (6 bases). This CDR3 reads CASSRTTNTGELFF. The DNA of the CDR3 is TGTGCCAGCTCACGGACTACGAACACCGGGGAGCTGTTTTTT.